The entry that follows covers one T cell receptor beta chain sequence. This sample stems from a study of T cells in Graves' hyperthyroidism and ophthalmopathy. Study in general: Prior to any treatment, at the point of initial diagnosis, peripheral blood was collected.

Germline values: CDR1 SGHTA, CDR2 FQGNSA. The V end lost 8 bases, the J end lost 0 bases, and 32 bases lay between the germline ends. There are 20 residues in the CDR3. There were TCR beta CDR3 regions amplified from RNA transcripts. An initial round of RT-PCR targeting the TCR CDR3 relied on the HTBI primer set. One entry per CDR3 protein, called by TCRdb with MiXCR from the multiplex PCR reads. The table has more than 300,000 distinct CDR3 sequences, under 15% seen once. It was considered stable Graves' hyperthyroidism when ophthalmopathy did not progress within 18 months. The study based diagnoses on clinical symptoms, serum thyroxine and TRAb, thyroid ultrasound and orbital computed tomography. Fresh 10 ml peripheral blood yielded PBMCs.

The chain uses TRBV7-2 and TRBJ2-7; weak D call: TRBD1 (6 bases). Material: blood. The TCR sequence derives from a woman aged 18 to 35 with Graves' hyperthyroidism. The CDR3 nucleotides read TGTGCCAGCGACTTCGTTAGAGGATGGACAGTAGCCTTTACCTCCTACGAGCAGTACTTC. Its translation is CASDFVRGWTVAFTSYEQYF.